The 9 T cell receptor beta chains given below trace back to one sample, sequenced in a study of shared clonotypes between healthy human individuals (dated by TCRdb to about 2020). The protocol used for the library was the immunoSEQ multiplex PCR assay. Drawn from immuneACCESS, this table holds only the in-frame rearrangements with V and J called that TCRdb kept. Clones are partly lost; checked studies trace under half to an unresolved V gene and leave the rest unexplained. The sample data list some 580,000 clones, and 97% of these were observed just once. Jointly, the top ten make up around 0.057% of the sample. Sequencing was done on a sample of naive CD4+ T cells sorted from blood. The cell subset or site label on this specimen signifies: CD45RA+ positively selected. These receptor sequences come from a woman aged 25 to 39 in good health.

The chain is built from TRBV28 and TRBJ1-5; D not resolved. This CDR3 contains 15 residues. Trimming stripped 4 bases from V and 1 base from J, with 11 bases between. CDR1 and CDR2 from the germline V gene are MDHEN and SYDVKM. The CDR3 here is CASSSQLKSNQPQHF. The CDR3 DNA reads TGTGCCAGCAGTTCTCAGCTAAAGAGCAATCAGCCCCAGCATTTT.

The gene calls are TRBV5-1 and TRBJ1-2, with D perhaps matching TRBD1 (6 bases). Germline lookup yields CDR1 SGHRS and CDR2 YFSETQ. The CDR3 covers 19 residues. The germline V and J ends were trimmed by 4 bases and 4 bases, with 29 bases remaining between them. CDR3 nucleotides: TGCGCCAGCAGCCTTGTCCCTTCATACAGGGTATTAAAAAGCTATGGCTACACCTTC. Protein product: CASSLVPSYRVLKSYGYTF. Combining the CDR3 with reference TRBV5-1 and TRBJ1-2 gives the whole variable domain KAGVTQTPRYLIKTRGQQVTLSCSPISGHRSVSWYQQTPGQGLQFLFEYFSETQRNKGNFPGRFSGRQFSNSRSEMNVSTLELGDSALYLCASSLVPSYRVLKSYGYTFGSGTRLTVV.

This rearrangement joins TRBV11-2 to TRBJ2-7, with 9 bases identical to TRBD1. This CDR3 is built from 14 residues. Germline trimming cut 6 bases from V and 6 bases from J; bases unmatched to any gene: 9. Germline CDR1 SGHAT, CDR2 FQNNGV. CDR3 loop: CASSYDRGLAEQYF. CDR3 coding DNA: TGTGCCAGCAGTTATGACAGGGGGTTAGCCGAGCAGTACTTC.

The J gene is TRBJ2-7, the V gene TRBV28, with D possibly being TRBD1 (5 bases). Deletions cut 3 bases from V and 0 bases from J, with 15 bases between. Per the germline V gene, CDR1 is MDHEN and CDR2 is SYDVKM. The CDR3 runs 16 residues. For the CDR3, the DNA is TGTGCCAGCAGTTTGACAGACCATGGGGCCTCCTACGAGCAGTACTTC. Protein: CASSLTDHGASYEQYF. Filled out from reference TRBV28 and TRBJ2-7, the complete variable domain reads DVKVTQSSRYLVKRTGEKVFLECVQDMDHENMFWYRQDPGLGLRLIYFSYDVKMKEKGDIPEGYSVSREKKERFSLILESASTNQTSMYLCASSLTDHGASYEQYFGPGTRLTVT.

The CDR3 is CSGGWGGGGEQYF. The CDR3 DNA follows: TGCAGCGGGGGTTGGGGGGGAGGCGGGGAGCAGTACTTC. V usage is TRBV29-1 and J usage is TRBJ2-7; 7 bases are shared with TRBD2. The V and J ends lost 7 bases and 7 bases, in that order; junction bases with no gene match: 13. Germline V gene data show CDR1 as SQVTM and CDR2 as ANQGSEA. The CDR3 length is 13 residues.

The chain has TRBV5-1 and TRBJ2-6; unclear D gene. V shed 1 base and J shed 1 base, with 3 bases lying between them. This CDR3 region has 14 residues. The germline gives CDR1 SGHRS, CDR2 YFSETQ. CDR3: CASSLLSGANVLTF. The DNA of the CDR3 is TGCGCCAGCAGCTTGTTGTCTGGGGCCAACGTCCTGACTTTC.

The chain is built from TRBV6-6 and TRBJ2-5; TRBD1 aligns across 11 bases. Germline CDR1 and CDR2: MNHNY and SVGAGI (reference sequence). This CDR3 spans 13 amino acids. Unmatched junction bases numbered 2, after V lost 6 bases and J lost 5 bases. The CDR3 is CASRGTGGETQYF. CDR3 bases: TGTGCCAGCAGAGGGACAGGGGGGGAGACCCAGTACTTC.

This chain uses TRBV5-4 with TRBJ2-7, with D perhaps being TRBD1 or TRBD2 (5 bases each). V was trimmed by 4 bases and J by 0 bases, leaving 14 bases between them. The CDR3 is 15 residues long. Germline loops: CDR1 SGHNT, CDR2 YYREEE (reference sequence). CDR3 amino acids: CASSVRDGSSYEQYF. For the CDR3, the DNA is TGTGCCAGCAGCGTCCGGGACGGAAGCTCCTACGAGCAGTACTTC.

The chain is built from TRBV6-1 and TRBJ1-1; TRBD1 agrees at 8 bases. Germline loops: CDR1 MNHNS, CDR2 SASEGT. The CDR3 is 15 amino acids. Germline trimming cut 6 bases from V and 3 bases from J; bases unmatched to any gene: 9. CDR3 sequence reads: CASRKMTGADTEAFF. The CDR3 region has the DNA TGTGCCAGCAGAAAAATGACAGGGGCGGACACTGAAGCTTTCTTT.